Listed below are T cell receptor beta chains from one sample, sequenced in a study of tumor-infiltrating lymphocytes in glioblastoma multiforme. Using its own MiXCR run on the multiplex PCR reads, TCRdb lists one record per CDR3 protein. The top ten clones hold around 18% of a sample with almost 20,000 distinct CDR3 sequences, 55% to 75% of them seen once. The sample comprised peripheral blood. Every receptor here comes from a male donor with glioblastoma. The CDR3 runs from the conserved cysteine through the conserved F or W. The D gene is left open where the match is weak. The listing skips clone size in some rows; elsewhere it reads once, few, many or a size class.

D	V	J	size	length	DNA	CDR3
-	TRBV11-2	TRBJ2-1	-	11	TGTGCCCGCAGCTTGGTGGGGGGGCAGTTCTTC	CARSLVGGQFF
-	TRBV20-1	TRBJ1-1	few	13	TGCAGTGCTAGAGATAAGGGTATCACTGAAGCTTTCTTT	CSARDKGITEAFF
-	TRBV6-2/TRBV6-3	TRBJ2-1	few	13	TGTGCCAGCAGGGGACTGGGAAAGGATGAGCAGTTCTTC	CASRGLGKDEQFF
TRBD2	TRBV7-2	TRBJ2-2	-	16	TGTGCCAGCAGCCCCATCCGGGGGAGGGCCCCCGGGGAGCTGTTTTTT	CASSPIRGRAPGELFF
TRBD1	TRBV2	TRBJ2-3	few	12	TGTGCCAGCAGTGGGACAGGGGTTTCGCCTACTTTT	CASSGTGVSPTF
-	TRBV12-3/TRBV12-4	TRBJ2-3	-	13	TGTGCCAGCAGTTTAAAGGCTGCGGATACGCAGTATTTT	CASSLKAADTQYF
-	TRBV10-2	TRBJ2-7	many	13	TGCGCCAGCAGGGAGACAGTGACCTACGAGCAGTACTTC	CASRETVTYEQYF
TRBD2	TRBV6-2/TRBV6-3	TRBJ2-3	-	15	TGTGCCAGCAGCTCTGGACTAGCGCCAACAGATACGCAGTATTTT	CASSSGLAPTDTQYF
-	TRBV5-6	TRBJ2-7	-	14	TGTGCCAGCAGCTTGAACGGACTTACCTACGAGCAGTACTTC	CASSLNGLTYEQYF
-	TRBV30	TRBJ1-3	-	16	TGTGCCTGGAGCAGACAGACTGGAATCTCTGGAAACACCATATATTTT	CAWSRQTGISGNTIYF
TRBD1	TRBV10-2	TRBJ1-6	-	15	TGTGCCAGCAGTGTGGGACAGGGGGTCGGTTCACCCCTCCTCTTT	CASSVGQGVGSPLLF
-	TRBV20-1	TRBJ1-1	-	13	TGCAGTGCTAGCCTGAGAATGAACACTGAAGCTTTCTTT	CSASLRMNTEAFF
-	TRBV29-1	TRBJ1-4	many	14	TGCAGCGTTGGTGGAATCGGGGGGGATGAAAAACTGTTTTTT	CSVGGIGGDEKLFF
-	TRBV5-1	TRBJ2-7	-	14	TGCGCCAGCAGCTTGACTAGCACTTCCTACGAGCAGTACTTC	CASSLTSTSYEQYF
-	TRBV29-1	TRBJ1-2	many	8	TGCAGCGCCCAAGGCTACACCTTC	CSAQGYTF
-	TRBV11-2	TRBJ2-7	-	13	TGTGCCAGCAGCGCGAATCAGGGGACCGAGCAGTACTTC	CASSANQGTEQYF
-	TRBV29-1	TRBJ2-5	many	14	TGCAGCGTTGAGGCACGTGGTGGCCAAGAGACCCAGTACTTC	CSVEARGGQETQYF
TRBD2	TRBV28	TRBJ2-2	-	16	TGTGCCAGTAGCAACACCGGGAGGCCGAACACCGGGGAGCTGTTTTTT	CASSNTGRPNTGELFF
-	TRBV11-1	TRBJ2-1	-	12	TGTGCCAGCAGCTTAAGGGGTCATGAGCAGTTCTTC	CASSLRGHEQFF
-	TRBV11-3	TRBJ2-2	-	15	TGTGCCAGCAGCATAGGGACAATGAACACCGGGGAGTTGTTCTTT	CASSIGTMNTGELFF
-	TRBV11-2	TRBJ1-6	-	13	TGTGCCAGTAGCTTTGGGGCGTATTCACCCCACCACTTT	CASSFGAYSPHHF
-	TRBV5-1	TRBJ2-1	-	13	TGCGGCAGCAGCTTAACGCCAGGGGACGAGCAGTTCTTC	CGSSLTPGDEQFF
-	TRBV4-3	TRBJ2-5	once	15	TGCGCCAGCAGCCATCACCGGAACTCCCAAGAGACCCAGTACTTC	CASSHHRNSQETQYF
-	TRBV11-2	TRBJ2-5	few	13	TGTGCCAGCCCCGGAGGGCTGGTGGAGACCCAGTACTTC	CASPGGLVETQYF
-	TRBV29-1	TRBJ2-1	-	11	TGCAGCGTTCTGATGGAGTATGAGCAGTTCTTC	CSVLMEYEQFF
-	TRBV11-2	TRBJ2-5	-	13	TGTGCCAGCGGTGGTAGCAGCCAAGAGACCCAGTACTTC	CASGGSSQETQYF
-	TRBV5-4	TRBJ2-3	-	14	TGTGCCAGCAGGGAAAACGCCGGGGGAGATACGCAGTATTTT	CASRENAGGDTQYF
-	TRBV29-1	TRBJ2-3	-	14	TGCACCGCGCAGGCACCCTCCCCCGCAGATACGCAGTATTTT	CTAQAPSPADTQYF
TRBD2	TRBV11-2	TRBJ2-1	few	15	TGTGCCAGCAGCCCAGGACTAGCGGGAGTCAATGAGCAGTTCTTC	CASSPGLAGVNEQFF